A single T cell receptor (beta chain) is shown here with its context. The sample belongs to a study of Ad26.COV2.S vaccination and SARS-CoV-2 variants. Per the germline V gene, CDR1 is MDHEN and CDR2 is SYDVKM. Trimming cost V 1 base and J 2 bases; bases outside gene matches: 9. The CDR3 has 18 residues. The assay was immunoSEQ multiplex PCR, and TCRdb's table has in-frame clones only and misses some. The data hold 85,000 to 95,000 clones, with around 82% observed a single time. Specimen: peripheral blood, collected after recovery from COVID-19. V gene TRBV28 combines with J gene TRBJ2-5; 11 nucleotides agree with TRBD2. The receptor's source is a human donor who had recovered from COVID-19. The CDR3 reads CASSLYTRGLAEQETQYF. CDR3 in DNA: TGTGCCAGCAGTTTATATACCCGGGGACTAGCGGAGCAAGAGACCCAGTACTTC.